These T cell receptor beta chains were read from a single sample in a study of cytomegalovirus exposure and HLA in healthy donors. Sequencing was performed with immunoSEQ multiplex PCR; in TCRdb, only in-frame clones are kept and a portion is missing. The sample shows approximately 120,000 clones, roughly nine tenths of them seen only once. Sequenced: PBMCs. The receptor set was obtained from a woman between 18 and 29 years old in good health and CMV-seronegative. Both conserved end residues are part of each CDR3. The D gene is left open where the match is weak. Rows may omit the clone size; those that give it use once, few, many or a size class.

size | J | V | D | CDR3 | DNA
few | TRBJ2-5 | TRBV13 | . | CASSSGSGIGTQYF | TGTGCCAGCAGCTCAGGTTCAGGGATTGGCACCCAGTACTTC
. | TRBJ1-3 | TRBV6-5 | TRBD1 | CASSLTGTVGNTIYF | TGTGCCAGCAGCTTGACAGGGACGGTCGGAAACACCATATATTTT
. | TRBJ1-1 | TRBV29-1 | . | CSVDPNKGDTEAFF | TGCAGCGTTGACCCAAACAAGGGGGACACTGAAGCTTTCTTT
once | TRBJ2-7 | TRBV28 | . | CASRSQGAYEQYF | TGTGCCAGCCGATCACAGGGAGCCTACGAGCAGTACTTC
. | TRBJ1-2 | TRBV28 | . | CASRGRAFDGYTF | TGTGCCAGTAGGGGTAGGGCCTTTGACGGCTACACCTTC
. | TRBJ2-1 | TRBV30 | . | CAWSLGTNNEQFF | TGTGCCTGGAGCCTTGGTACAAACAATGAGCAGTTCTTC
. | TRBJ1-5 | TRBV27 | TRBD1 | CASSLAGGQPQHF | TGTGCCAGCAGTTTGGCAGGGGGTCAGCCCCAGCATTTT
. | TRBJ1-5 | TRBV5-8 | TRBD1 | CASSSYRGGNQPQHF | TGTGCCAGCAGCTCTTACAGGGGTGGCAATCAGCCCCAGCATTTT
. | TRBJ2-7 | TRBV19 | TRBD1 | CASSSLTGTAFYEQYF | TGTGCCAGTAGTTCCCTGACCGGGACAGCCTTCTACGAGCAGTACTTC
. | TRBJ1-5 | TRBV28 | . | CASSTSTFPQHF | TGTGCCAGCAGTACCTCTACGTTCCCCCAGCATTTT
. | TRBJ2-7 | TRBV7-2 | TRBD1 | CASSRDRGSYEQYF | TGTGCCAGCAGTCGAGACAGGGGAAGCTACGAGCAGTACTTC
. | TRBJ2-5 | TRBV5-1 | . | CASSLDTSRLETQYF | TGCGCCAGCAGCTTGGACACTAGCAGGCTAGAGACCCAGTACTTC
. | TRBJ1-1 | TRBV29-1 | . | CSVENRSTEAFF | TGCAGCGTTGAAAACAGGAGCACTGAAGCTTTCTTT
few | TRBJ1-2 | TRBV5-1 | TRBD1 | CASSPTDRAGGYTF | TGCGCCAGCAGCCCCACGGACAGGGCGGGAGGCTACACCTTC
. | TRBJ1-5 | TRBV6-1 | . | CASRDEDRLRPQHF | TGTGCCAGCAGGGACGAGGACAGACTTCGGCCCCAGCATTTT
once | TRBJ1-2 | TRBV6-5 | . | CASSPIRGGGYTF | TGTGCCAGCAGCCCCATCAGGGGAGGGGGCTACACCTTC
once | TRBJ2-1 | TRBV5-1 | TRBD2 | CASSLTGGLAGTYNEQFF | TGCGCCAGCAGCTTAACAGGGGGACTAGCGGGAACCTACAATGAGCAGTTCTTC
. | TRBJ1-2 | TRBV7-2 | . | CASSLGQGGGYTF | TGTGCCAGCAGCTTAGGGCAGGGAGGGGGCTACACCTTC
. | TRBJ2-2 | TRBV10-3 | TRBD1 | CAIGQGRNTGELFF | TGTGCCATCGGACAGGGGAGGAACACCGGGGAGCTGTTTTTT
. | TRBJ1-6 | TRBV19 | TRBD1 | CASSIGDRESPLHF | TGTGCCAGTAGTATAGGCGACAGGGAATCACCCCTCCACTTT
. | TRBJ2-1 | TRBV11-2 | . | CASSTGGNEQFF | TGTGCCAGCAGTACTGGCGGCAATGAGCAGTTCTTC
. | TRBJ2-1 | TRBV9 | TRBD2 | CASTQSGGRASYNEQFF | TGTGCCAGCACTCAAAGCGGCGGGAGGGCGAGTTACAATGAGCAGTTCTTC
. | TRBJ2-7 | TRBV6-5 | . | CASRALEHEQYF | TGTGCCAGCAGAGCCCTAGAGCACGAGCAGTACTTC
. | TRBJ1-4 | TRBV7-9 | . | CASSLARRQPTSFNEKLFF | TGTGCCAGCAGCTTAGCGCGACGACAGCCGACTTCTTTTAATGAAAAACTGTTTTTT
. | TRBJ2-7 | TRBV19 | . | CASSPGDPGPGYYEQYF | TGTGCCAGTAGCCCTGGAGATCCAGGACCGGGATACTACGAGCAGTACTTC
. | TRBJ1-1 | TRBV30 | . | CAWSVQSNTEAFF | TGTGCCTGGAGTGTACAATCGAACACTGAAGCTTTCTTT
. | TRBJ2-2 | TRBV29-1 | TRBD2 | CSVETSGNTGELFF | TGCAGCGTTGAAACTAGCGGAAACACCGGGGAGCTGTTTTTT
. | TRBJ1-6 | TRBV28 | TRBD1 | CASRAGQVYNSPLHF | TGTGCCAGCAGAGCGGGACAGGTATATAATTCACCCCTCCACTTT
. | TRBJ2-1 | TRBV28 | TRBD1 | CASSLGDRENEQFF | TGTGCCAGCAGTTTAGGGGACAGGGAAAATGAGCAGTTCTTC